The text below deals with one TCR beta chain. Its cognate antigen is unknown. This sample was taken from a study of shared clonotypes between healthy human individuals. Study-wide results and caveats: Estimated richness was generally greater in naive than memory subsets.

A roughly 220 ng quantity of DNA, roughly 29,000 T cell genomes, went into the sorted-subset replicate PCRs. TCRdb's table, derived via immunoSEQ multiplex PCR, lists solely in-frame clones and lacks some. The table includes about 2 million clones, roughly 96% detected once. V was clipped by 2 bases and J by 11 bases, with 15 bases between them. The CDR3 is made up of 13 amino acids. CDR1 is MNHEY, CDR2 SVGAGI, per germline. Donors were Caucasian adults residing in Nashville, Tennessee, USA. This receptor was identified in a man aged 18 to 29 in good health. The sample taken for sequencing was naive CD4+ T cells sorted from blood. Subset meaning: CD45RA+ positively selected. The V call is TRBV6-5, the J call TRBJ1-1; the D is unclear. The CDR3, as DNA: TGTGCCAGCAGTTACCCGGACGGGCGCGGGGCTTTCTTT. Amino acids: CASSYPDGRGAFF.